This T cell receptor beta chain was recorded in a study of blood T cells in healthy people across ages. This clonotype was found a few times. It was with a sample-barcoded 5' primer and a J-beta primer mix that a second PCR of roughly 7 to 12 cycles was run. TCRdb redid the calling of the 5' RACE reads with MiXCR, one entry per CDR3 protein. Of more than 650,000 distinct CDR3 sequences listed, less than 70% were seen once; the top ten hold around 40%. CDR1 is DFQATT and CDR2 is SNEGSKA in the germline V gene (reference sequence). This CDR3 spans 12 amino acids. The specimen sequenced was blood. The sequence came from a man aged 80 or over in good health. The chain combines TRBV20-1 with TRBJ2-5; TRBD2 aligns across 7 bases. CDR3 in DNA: TGCAGCGTTCTCGGGGAGGGCAAAGAGCAGTACTTC. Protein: CSVLGEGKEQYF.